This entry features one T cell receptor beta chain sequence. The antigen is undetermined. A read error may explain this, as a much larger clone is one base away. Preparation of the unsorted libraries drew on 2 million PBMCs stored at -80 C. This sample is part of a study of neurological immune-mediated disorders. The CDR3 is 12 residues long. In germline, CDR1 is SGHDT, CDR2 YYEEEE. Trimming shortened V by 4 bases and J by 3 bases, and 7 bases separated the two germline ends. The cDNA was synthesized by 5'RACE incorporating 10-nucleotide random UMIs. TCRdb re-called the 5' RACE reads with MiXCR, one entry per CDR3 protein. The table has about 74,000 distinct CDR3 sequences, 4% to 6% seen once. Study-wide results and caveats: The greatest TCR clonal expansion appeared in HTLV-1-associated myelopathy and the smallest, falling below healthy controls, in multiple sclerosis.

Sample: PBMCs. The receptor comes from a young man with multiple sclerosis. The chain combines TRBV5-6 with TRBJ1-2; D gene uncertain. CDR3 residues: CASSTGDYGYTF. CDR3 bases: TGTGCCAGCAGCACGGGAGACTATGGCTACACCTTC.